The TCR beta chain under discussion was sequenced for a study of cytomegalovirus exposure and HLA in healthy donors (dated by TCRdb to about 2017). About the study as a whole: An earlier analysis of some 600 of the donors reported approximately 280 Gb of sequence data and around 100 million unique TCR beta sequences obtained from about 200 million T cells. Around 320 gigabases of sequencing data and 70 million to 85 million unique TCR sequences were included in an early release covering over 600 HLA-typed donors. Of the roughly 400 genotyped donors, 80% to 90% were placed in the genetic ancestry cluster associated with self-reported Caucasian donors. The study aimed to test whether cataloging public T cell receptors could reveal signatures of past pathogen exposure. The study used immunosequencing to profile the T cell repertoires of some 600 subjects and linked those repertoires to cytomegalovirus serostatus. A separate validation cohort of about 110 different subjects was used in addition to the approximately 700-subject first cohort. High-throughput TCR immunosequencing, statistical association of individual TCRs with disease status, and machine learning were combined to predict cytomegalovirus infection status. A later analysis re-examined previously published TCR beta repertoires from more than 650 donors and added high-resolution HLA genotyping to investigate patterns of TCR occurrence. In the later analysis, no new phenotypic data were used to find candidate immune exposures; instead, reliance was placed on TCR beta sequences and their occurrence across donors. An earlier analysis of 587 of the donors applied high-throughput TCR beta sequencing to assess whether each TCR beta V gene segment acted as functional or pseudogenic. Alongside the repertoire data, information on donor age, sex, ethnicity and CMV serostatus was compiled. A later genetic analysis used genome-wide SNP genotypes for about 60% of the roughly 670 donors, treating that subset as a discovery cohort. Every discovery cohort repertoire had been produced on one sequencing platform. HLA typing included class I and class II loci at four-digit resolution. The number of typed donors differed by locus: about 629-640 for A, B, C, DRB1 and DQB1; some 500 for DQA1; approximately 600 for DPA1; and around 450 for DPB1. Because of strong linkage in the cohort, five DR-DQ haplotypes were treated as single units for association and clustering. Across some 400 genotyped donors of the cohort, an average of about 220,000 unique TCR beta nucleotide sequences per donor were sequenced, and roughly 20% of those sequences were non-productive. On the study overall, not on this receptor specifically: The authors suggested that the approach could potentially be extended to other disease states and immunological phenotypes. Three of the identified cytomegalovirus-associated TCR beta chains were confirmed in vitro to be specific for cytomegalovirus antigens. A cluster of highly shared sequence variants was judged likely to represent a technical artifact of the sequencing pipeline. Most CMV-associated TCR beta chains appeared to be HLA-restricted in a later analysis, and the HLA associations seemed to be driven largely by CMV exposure. Assigning TCR associations to individual alleles was difficult when HLA alleles, especially DR and DQ, strongly co-occurred. Immune exposure information for the cohort was limited to CMV serostatus. An association between a missense DCLRE1C variant and V-gene and J-gene trimming of TCR beta chains was found in a later genetic analysis and replicated in an independent cohort. A later analysis associated 16,951 TCR beta sequences with specific HLA alleles at a false discovery rate of 0.05. Presence/absence analyses assumed roughly uniform sequencing depth across donors, an assumption that may not hold. An earlier analysis of 450 to 750 of the donors showed that most TCR beta V segments appeared in productive rearrangements either about 87% or about 30% of the time, which broadly matched IMGT annotations. Most TCR sequences were observed very rarely across donors, whereas some public TCRs were present in many individuals. In a later analysis, HLA-associated TCR beta chains were found to be more clonally expanded and to have lower generation probabilities than equally common non-associated chains. Because counts were too low, 15 or so rarely observed V segments, including chromosome 9 orphons, were excluded from the earlier analysis of 587 of the donors. The cohort was sequenced for TCR beta chains only, and without alpha or paired-chain data the features that could be detected were limited. Cytomegalovirus status was reported to be diagnosed by the classifier with high specificity and sensitivity in both the original and validation cohorts. HLA typing was unavailable for some donors at each locus, so association tests used only the typed subset. In the study, 150 to 200 TCR beta chains were listed as associated with cytomegalovirus. In a later analysis, the rate of TCR association differed among HLA loci, with DRB1 alleles having the most associated TCRs and HLA-C alleles having the fewest. In a later genetic analysis, fewer N-insertions in productive TCRs were reported among donors in an Asian-associated ancestry cluster than the approximately 630-donor mean. Correlated functional status among segregating V segments might be attributable to linkage disequilibrium, but an unknown experimental factor could not be ruled out. A later analysis reported that several top co-occurrence clusters appeared linked to parvovirus B19, influenza, CMV and Epstein-Barr virus. Some IMGT-functional V segments, including TRBV6-2 and TRBV6-3, could not be distinguished by the 87-base-pair reads and were therefore excluded. A further reported finding was that TCR beta sequences accurately predicted the HLA-A and HLA-B alleles for most subjects in the first cohort.

This clone has more than one count but fewer than ten. Its antigen remains undetermined. The input lacks base qualities; no much larger clone sits a single base away. The cohort was made up of about 610 healthy bone marrow donors. All cohort members were sampled while nominally healthy, although unrecorded immune exposures were likely present. The donor was CMV seronegative and belonged to the group of 320 or so seronegative cohort members. Each donor provided a peripheral blood sample, and peripheral blood mononuclear cells were used for TCR beta sequencing. The Qiagen DNeasy Blood Extraction Kit was used to extract genomic DNA from the blood cell samples. Clipping removes 6 bases from V and 0 bases from J, with 1 as the unmatched junction base count. Looking up the germline V gene yields CDR1 MNHNS and CDR2 SASEGT. The CDR3 starts with the cysteine, ends with the phenylalanine, and has 14 residues. Of the read, only the CDR3 DNA is kept; its 42 bases are in frame from base 1.

To prepare the library, the immunoSEQ multiplex PCR assay was applied. For the multiplex PCR, a mixture combining 60 forward primers for TCR Vbeta segments and 13 reverse primers for TCR Jbeta segments was used. Amplification of the CDR3 region of rearranged TCR beta genes was performed with a multiplex PCR assay on genomic DNA. The Illumina HiSeq System was used to sequence the amplified TCR beta libraries as 87-base-pair reads. From the authors' description of their analysis: In a later analysis, tens of millions of unique TCR beta chains were counted across the roughly 700 repertoires, and about 10 million of these chains were shared by at least two donors. A nearest-neighbor algorithm error-corrected the raw reads and collapsed the reads into unique sequences, merging closely related sequences to remove PCR and sequencing errors. CDR3 sequences were aligned to IMGT reference sequences to assign V, D and J gene segments. Each retained sequence needed at least a six-nucleotide match to both a V gene segment and a J gene segment. A rearrangement was called productive if the CDR3 had no stop codons and remained in frame with V and J, and every other rearrangement was called non-productive. CDR3 was defined by IMGT convention, running from the second conserved V-encoded cysteine to the conserved J-encoded phenylalanine. In an earlier analysis of around 640 of the donors, sequences lacking an unambiguous match to a single V gene segment were excluded. In an earlier analysis of roughly 600 of the donors, a V segment was called functional when productive rearrangements were above 56.7%, and segregating when the standard deviation between donors exceeded 5%. A statistical classification framework was built to diagnose cytomegalovirus status from the catalog of TCR beta chain sequences. In a later analysis, TCR nucleotide sequences were compared against IMGT/GENE-DB human TR gene sequences so that V and J genes could be assigned. In a later analysis, CDR3 sequences and most-parsimonious VDJ recombination scenarios were assigned using the TCRdist pipeline. In a later analysis, each TCR beta chain was defined by its CDR3 amino acid sequence together with its V-gene family, and reads without a unique V-gene family were excluded. In a later analysis, approximately 590 highly shared, low-generation-probability nucleotide sequences were removed to address suspected cross-contamination and a sequencing artifact. In a later analysis, a clonal expansion index was calculated for each public chain from normalized within-repertoire ranks of inferred template counts. A later analysis computed generation probabilities with a VDJ recombination model fitted to out-of-frame rearrangements, and checked the results against IGoR. Hypergeometric tests were used in a later analysis to score TCR-TCR, TCR-HLA and TCR-CMV co-occurrence, with a repertoire-size bias correction applied to the TCR pairs. A later analysis estimated false discovery rates by permuting HLA or CMV assignments 20 times. In a later analysis, co-occurring TCRs were grouped using DBSCAN, and TCRdist sequence similarity was added for clustering within HLA-allele-positive subsets. For co-occurrence clustering, repertoires with fewer than 30,000 or more than 120,000 public chains were excluded, along with 5 or 6 repertoires with anomalous nucleotide sharing. The source is immuneACCESS, and TCRdb retained only in-frame sequences with V and J called. Part of the clones is not carried over; for the studies checked, unresolved V genes explain less than half of this, and the remainder is unexplained. Clone size and V and J calls were adopted from that table, with D and trimming inferred from the DNA. The sample profile shows more than 90,000 clones; approximately 71% of them were found once. The ten largest clonotypes hold around 7.2% of the sample.

The TCR originated in a female donor in good health and CMV-seronegative. Specimen: PBMCs. Recombination connected TRBV6-1 to TRBJ1-4; TRBD1 fits 7 bases in the junction. The nucleotide sequence reads as follows: TGTGCCAGCAGAGACAGGGCAACTAATGAAAAACTGTTTTTT. It translates as CASRDRATNEKLFF.